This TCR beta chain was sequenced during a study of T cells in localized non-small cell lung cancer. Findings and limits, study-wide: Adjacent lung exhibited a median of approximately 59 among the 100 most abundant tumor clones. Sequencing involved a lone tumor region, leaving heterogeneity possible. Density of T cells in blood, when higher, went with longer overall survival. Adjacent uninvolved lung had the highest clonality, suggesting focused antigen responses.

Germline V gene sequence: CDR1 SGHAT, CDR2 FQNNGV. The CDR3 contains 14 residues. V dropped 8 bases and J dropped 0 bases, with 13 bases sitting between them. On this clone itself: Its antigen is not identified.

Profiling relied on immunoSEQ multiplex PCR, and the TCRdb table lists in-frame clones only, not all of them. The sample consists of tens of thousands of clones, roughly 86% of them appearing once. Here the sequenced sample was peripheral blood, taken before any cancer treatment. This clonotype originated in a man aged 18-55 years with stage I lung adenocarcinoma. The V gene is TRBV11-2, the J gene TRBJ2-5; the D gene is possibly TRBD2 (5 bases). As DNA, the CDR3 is TGTGCCAGCGATCGGGGAATCCACCAAGAGACCCAGTACTTC. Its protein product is CASDRGIHQETQYF.